This T cell receptor (beta chain) was identified in a study of shared clonotypes between healthy human individuals. Genomic DNA of each subset was evenly split across several immunoSEQ plates. Libraries were prepared by immunoSEQ multiplex PCR; TCRdb keeps only in-frame clonotypes and omits some of them. Of 1,500,000 or so clones in the sample, about 96% were seen once. Germline assignment: CDR1 SGHAT and CDR2 FQNNGV. The CDR3 is 14 residues long. V lost 0 bases, J lost 4 bases, and 6 bases lay in between. The healthy adult donors were HIV-negative and reported no recent acute infections or vaccinations.

Source material: naive CD4+ T cells sorted from blood. Subset of the sample: CD45RA+ positively selected. The chain joins TRBV11-2 to TRBJ1-4; D remains unclear. This receptor was taken from a man aged 25 to 45 in good health. This CDR3 is CASSLELLNEKLFF. The CDR3 DNA reads as TGTGCCAGCAGCTTAGAATTACTTAATGAAAAACTGTTTTTT.